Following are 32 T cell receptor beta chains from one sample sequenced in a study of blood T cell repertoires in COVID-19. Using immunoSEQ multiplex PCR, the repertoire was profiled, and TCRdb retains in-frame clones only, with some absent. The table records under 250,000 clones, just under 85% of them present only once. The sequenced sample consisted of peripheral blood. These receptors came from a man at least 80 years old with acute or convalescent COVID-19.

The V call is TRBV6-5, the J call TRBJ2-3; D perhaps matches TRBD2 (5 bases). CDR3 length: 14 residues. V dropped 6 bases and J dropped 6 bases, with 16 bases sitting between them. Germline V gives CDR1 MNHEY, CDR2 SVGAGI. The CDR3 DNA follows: TGTGCCAGCAGGCCTGGACTCCTCGGGGATACGCAGTATTTT. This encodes CASRPGLLGDTQYF.

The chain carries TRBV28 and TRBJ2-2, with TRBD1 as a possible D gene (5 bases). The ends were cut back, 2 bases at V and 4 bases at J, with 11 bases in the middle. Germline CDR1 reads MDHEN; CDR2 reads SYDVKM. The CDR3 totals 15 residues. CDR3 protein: CASSLGQGLTGELFF. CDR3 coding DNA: TGTGCCAGCAGTTTAGGCCAGGGTCTCACCGGGGAGCTGTTTTTT. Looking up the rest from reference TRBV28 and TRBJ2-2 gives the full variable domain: DVKVTQSSRYLVKRTGEKVFLECVQDMDHENMFWYRQDPGLGLRLIYFSYDVKMKEKGDIPEGYSVSREKKERFSLILESASTNQTSMYLCASSLGQGLTGELFFGEGSRLTVL.

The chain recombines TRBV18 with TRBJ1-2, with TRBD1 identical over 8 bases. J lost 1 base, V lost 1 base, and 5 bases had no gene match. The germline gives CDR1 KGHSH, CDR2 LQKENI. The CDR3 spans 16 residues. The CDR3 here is CASSPLGTGDNYGYTF. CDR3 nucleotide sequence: TGTGCCAGCTCACCACTCGGGACAGGAGATAACTATGGCTACACCTTC. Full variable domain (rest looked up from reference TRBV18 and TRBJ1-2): NAGVMQNPRHLVRRRGQEARLRCSPMKGHSHVYWYRQLPEEGLKFMVYLQKENIIDESGMPKERFSAEFPKEGPSILRIQQVVRGDSAAYFCASSPLGTGDNYGYTFGSGTRLTVV.

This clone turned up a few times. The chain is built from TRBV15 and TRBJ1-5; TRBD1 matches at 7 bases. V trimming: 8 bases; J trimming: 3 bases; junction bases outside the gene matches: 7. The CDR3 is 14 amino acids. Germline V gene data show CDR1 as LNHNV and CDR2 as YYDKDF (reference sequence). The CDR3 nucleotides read TGTGCCACCGGAACAGGGGCCTTCAATCAGCCCCAGCATTTT. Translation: CATGTGAFNQPQHF.

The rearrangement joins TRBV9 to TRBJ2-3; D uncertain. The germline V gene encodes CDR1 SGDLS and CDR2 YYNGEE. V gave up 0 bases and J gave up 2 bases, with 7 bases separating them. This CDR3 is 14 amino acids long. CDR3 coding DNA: TGTGCCAGCAGCGTAGGAGGTACCACAGATACGCAGTATTTT. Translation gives CASSVGGTTDTQYF.

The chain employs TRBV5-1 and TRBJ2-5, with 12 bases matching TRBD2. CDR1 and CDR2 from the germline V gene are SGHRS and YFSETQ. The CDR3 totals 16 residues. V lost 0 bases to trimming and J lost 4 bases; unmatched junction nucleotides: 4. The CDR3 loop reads CASSLGLAGVGETQYF. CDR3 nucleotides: TGCGCCAGCAGCTTGGGACTAGCGGGAGTGGGAGAGACCCAGTACTTC.

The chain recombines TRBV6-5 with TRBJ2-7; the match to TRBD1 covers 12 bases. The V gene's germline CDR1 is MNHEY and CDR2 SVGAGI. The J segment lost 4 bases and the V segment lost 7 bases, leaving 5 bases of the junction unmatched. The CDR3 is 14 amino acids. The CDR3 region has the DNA TGTGCCAGCACCGGGACAGGGGGCCCTTACGAGCAGTACTTC. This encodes CASTGTGGPYEQYF.

DNA of the CDR3: TGCGCCAGCAGCGTCGACTCACGCTCTGGAAACACCATATATTTT. The encoded protein is CASSVDSRSGNTIYF. The V call is TRBV5-1, the J call TRBJ1-3; D not certain. This CDR3 is 15 amino acids long. Deletions cut 4 bases from V and 0 bases from J, with 11 bases between. Germline V lookup: CDR1 SGHRS, CDR2 YFSETQ.

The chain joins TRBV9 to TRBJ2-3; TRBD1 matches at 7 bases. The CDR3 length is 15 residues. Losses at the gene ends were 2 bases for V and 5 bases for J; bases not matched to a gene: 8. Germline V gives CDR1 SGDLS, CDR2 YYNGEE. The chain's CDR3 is CASSVTQGEVDTQYF. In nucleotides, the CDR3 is TGTGCCAGCAGCGTCACCCAGGGGGAAGTAGATACGCAGTATTTT.

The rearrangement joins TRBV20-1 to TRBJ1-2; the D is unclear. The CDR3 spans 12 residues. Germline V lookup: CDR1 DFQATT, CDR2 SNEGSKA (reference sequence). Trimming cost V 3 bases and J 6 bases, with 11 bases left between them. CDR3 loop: CSASSLFHGYTF. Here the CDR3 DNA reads TGCAGTGCTAGTTCCCTCTTTCATGGCTACACCTTC.

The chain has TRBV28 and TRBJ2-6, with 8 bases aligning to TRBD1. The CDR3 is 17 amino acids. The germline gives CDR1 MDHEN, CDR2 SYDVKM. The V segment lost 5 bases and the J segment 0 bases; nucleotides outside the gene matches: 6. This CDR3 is CASSRQGFSSGANVLTF. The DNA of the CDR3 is TGTGCCAGCAGTCGACAGGGGTTCAGCTCTGGGGCCAACGTCCTGACTTTC.

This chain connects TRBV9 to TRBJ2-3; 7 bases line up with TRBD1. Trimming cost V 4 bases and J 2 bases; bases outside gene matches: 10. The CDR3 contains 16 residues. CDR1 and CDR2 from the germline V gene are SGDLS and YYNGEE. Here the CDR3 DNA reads TGTGCCAGCAGCCTTTGGACAGGAACTACCACAGATACGCAGTATTTT. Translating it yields CASSLWTGTTTDTQYF.

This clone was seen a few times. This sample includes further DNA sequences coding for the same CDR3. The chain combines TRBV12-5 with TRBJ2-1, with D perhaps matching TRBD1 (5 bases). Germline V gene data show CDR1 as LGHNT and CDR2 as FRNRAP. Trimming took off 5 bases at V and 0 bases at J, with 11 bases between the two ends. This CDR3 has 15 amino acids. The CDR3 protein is CASGPTGFSYNEQFF. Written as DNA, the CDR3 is TGTGCTAGTGGTCCTACAGGTTTCTCCTACAATGAGCAGTTCTTC.

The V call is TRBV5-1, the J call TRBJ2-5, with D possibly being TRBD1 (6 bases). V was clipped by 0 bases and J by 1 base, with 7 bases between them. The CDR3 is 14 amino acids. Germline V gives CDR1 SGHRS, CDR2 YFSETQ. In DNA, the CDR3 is TGCGCCAGCAGCTTGGTACAGGGCCAAGAGACCCAGTACTTC. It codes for CASSLVQGQETQYF.

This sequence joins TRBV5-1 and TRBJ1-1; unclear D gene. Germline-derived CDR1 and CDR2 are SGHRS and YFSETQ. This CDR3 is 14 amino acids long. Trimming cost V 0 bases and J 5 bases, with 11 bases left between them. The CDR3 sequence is CASSLDSGRTEAFF. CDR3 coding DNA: TGCGCCAGCAGCTTGGATAGTGGGAGGACTGAAGCTTTCTTT.

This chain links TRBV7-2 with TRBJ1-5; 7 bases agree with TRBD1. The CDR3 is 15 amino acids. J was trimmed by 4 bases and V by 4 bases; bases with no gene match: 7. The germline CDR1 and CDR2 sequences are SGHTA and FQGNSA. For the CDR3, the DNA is TGTGCCAGCAGCTCCCGGACAGGAACTAATCAGCCCCAGCATTTT. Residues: CASSSRTGTNQPQHF.

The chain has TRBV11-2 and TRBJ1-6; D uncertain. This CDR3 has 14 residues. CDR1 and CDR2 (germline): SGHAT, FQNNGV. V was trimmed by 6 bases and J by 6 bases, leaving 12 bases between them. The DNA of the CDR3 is TGTGCCAGCAGATACCAGTGGTCTAATTCACCCCTCCACTTT. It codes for CASRYQWSNSPLHF.

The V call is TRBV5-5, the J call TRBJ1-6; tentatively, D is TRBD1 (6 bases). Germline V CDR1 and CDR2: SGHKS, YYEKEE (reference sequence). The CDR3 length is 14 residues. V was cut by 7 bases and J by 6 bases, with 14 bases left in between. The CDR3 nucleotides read TGTGCCAGCGGCCTCACAGGGCCTAATTCACCCCTCCACTTT. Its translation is CASGLTGPNSPLHF.

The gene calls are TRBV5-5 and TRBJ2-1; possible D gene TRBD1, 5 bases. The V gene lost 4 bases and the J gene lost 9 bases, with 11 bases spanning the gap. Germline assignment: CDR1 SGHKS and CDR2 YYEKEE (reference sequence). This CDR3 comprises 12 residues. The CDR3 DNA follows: TGTGCCAGCAGCCTGACAGTGATTGAGCAGTTCTTC. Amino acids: CASSLTVIEQFF.

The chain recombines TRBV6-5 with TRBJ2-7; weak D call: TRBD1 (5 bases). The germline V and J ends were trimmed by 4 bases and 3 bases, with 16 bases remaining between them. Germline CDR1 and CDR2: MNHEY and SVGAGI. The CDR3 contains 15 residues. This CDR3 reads CASSSNIRQGYEQYF. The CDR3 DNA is TGTGCCAGCAGTTCCAACATACGGCAGGGCTACGAGCAGTACTTC.

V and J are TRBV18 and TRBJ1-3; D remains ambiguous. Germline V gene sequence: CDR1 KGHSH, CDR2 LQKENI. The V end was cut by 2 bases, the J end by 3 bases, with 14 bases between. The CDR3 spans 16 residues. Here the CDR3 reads CASSPSPGRGGNTIYF. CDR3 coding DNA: TGTGCCAGCTCACCATCTCCGGGGAGAGGTGGAAACACCATATATTTT.

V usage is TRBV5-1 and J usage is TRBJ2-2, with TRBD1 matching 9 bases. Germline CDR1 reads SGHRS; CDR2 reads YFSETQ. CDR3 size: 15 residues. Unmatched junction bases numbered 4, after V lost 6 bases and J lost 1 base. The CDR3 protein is CASTGTGKNTGELFF. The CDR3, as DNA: TGCGCCAGCACGGGGACAGGGAAGAACACCGGGGAGCTGTTTTTT.

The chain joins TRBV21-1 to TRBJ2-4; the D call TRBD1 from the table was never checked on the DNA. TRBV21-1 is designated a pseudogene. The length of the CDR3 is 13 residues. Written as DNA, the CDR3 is TGTGCCAGCAGCCCACGCCCCCGGACAGGGGGATACTTC. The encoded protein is CASSPRPRTGGYF.

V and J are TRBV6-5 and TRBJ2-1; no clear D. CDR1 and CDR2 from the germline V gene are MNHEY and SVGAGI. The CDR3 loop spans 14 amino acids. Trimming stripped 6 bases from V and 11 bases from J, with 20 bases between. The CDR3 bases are TGTGCCAGCAGCACCGCCTCGACCGGAGTAAAGCAGTTCTTC. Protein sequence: CASSTASTGVKQFF.

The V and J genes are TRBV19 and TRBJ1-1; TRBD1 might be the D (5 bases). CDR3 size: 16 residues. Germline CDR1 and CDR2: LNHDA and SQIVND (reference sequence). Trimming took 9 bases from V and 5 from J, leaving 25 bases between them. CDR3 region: CASDFWGAASPTEAFF. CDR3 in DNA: TGTGCCAGCGACTTCTGGGGCGCGGCTTCACCGACTGAAGCTTTCTTT. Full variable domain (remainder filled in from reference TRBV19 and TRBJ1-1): DGGITQSPKYLFRKEGQNVTLSCEQNLNHDAMYWYRQDPGQGLRLIYYSQIVNDFQKGDIAEGYSVSREKKESFPLTVTSAQKNPTAFYLCASDFWGAASPTEAFFGQGTRLTVV.

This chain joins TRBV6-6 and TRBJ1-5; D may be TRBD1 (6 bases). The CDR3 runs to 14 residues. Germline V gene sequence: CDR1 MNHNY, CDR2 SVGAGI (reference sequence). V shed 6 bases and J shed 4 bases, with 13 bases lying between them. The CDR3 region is CASRVTQGNQPQHF. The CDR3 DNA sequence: TGTGCCAGCAGAGTAACCCAGGGGAATCAGCCCCAGCATTTT.

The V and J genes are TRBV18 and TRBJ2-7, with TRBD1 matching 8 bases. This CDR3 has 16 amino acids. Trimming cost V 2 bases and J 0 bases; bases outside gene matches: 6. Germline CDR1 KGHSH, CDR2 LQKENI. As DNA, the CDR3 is TGTGCCAGCTCACCATCGGGACAGGTCCGCTCCTACGAGCAGTACTTC. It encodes CASSPSGQVRSYEQYF.

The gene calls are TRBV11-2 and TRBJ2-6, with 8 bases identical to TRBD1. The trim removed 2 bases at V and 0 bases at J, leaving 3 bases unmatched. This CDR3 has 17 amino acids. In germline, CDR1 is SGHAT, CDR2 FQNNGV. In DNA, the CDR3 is TGTGCCAGCAGCTTAAGGACAGGGAGCTCTGGGGCCAACGTCCTGACTTTC. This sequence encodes CASSLRTGSSGANVLTF.

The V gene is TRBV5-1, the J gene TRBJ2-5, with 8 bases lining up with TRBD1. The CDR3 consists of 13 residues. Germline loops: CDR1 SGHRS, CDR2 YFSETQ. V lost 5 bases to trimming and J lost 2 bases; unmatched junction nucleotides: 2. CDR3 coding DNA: TGCGCCAGCAGTTACAGGGGGCAAGAGACCCAGTACTTC. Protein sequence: CASSYRGQETQYF.

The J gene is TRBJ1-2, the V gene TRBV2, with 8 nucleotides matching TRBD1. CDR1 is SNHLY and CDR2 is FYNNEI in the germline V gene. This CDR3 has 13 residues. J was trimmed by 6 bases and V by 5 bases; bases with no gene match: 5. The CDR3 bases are TGTGCCAGCAGTCTGGACAGGGCCGATGGCTACACCTTC. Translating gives CASSLDRADGYTF.

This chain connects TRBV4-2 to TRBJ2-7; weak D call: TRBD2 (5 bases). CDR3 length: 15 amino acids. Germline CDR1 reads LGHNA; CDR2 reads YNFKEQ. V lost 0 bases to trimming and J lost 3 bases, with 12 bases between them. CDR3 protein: CASSQDSSGGYEQYF. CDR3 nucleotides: TGTGCCAGCAGCCAAGATTCCAGCGGCGGCTACGAGCAGTACTTC.

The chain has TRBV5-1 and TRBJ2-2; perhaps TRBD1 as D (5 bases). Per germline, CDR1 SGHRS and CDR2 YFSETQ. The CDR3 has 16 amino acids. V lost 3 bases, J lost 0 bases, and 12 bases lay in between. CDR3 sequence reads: CASSSDSYTNTGELFF. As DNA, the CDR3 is TGCGCCAGCAGCTCTGACAGCTACACGAACACCGGGGAGCTGTTTTTT.